This TCR beta chain appears in the sequencing data of a study of response to subunit inactivated influenza vaccine. CDR1 is SGHTA, CDR2 FQGNSA, per germline. The CDR3 is 15 residues long. V was trimmed by 5 bases and J by 6 bases, leaving 19 bases between them. Details on this clonotype: Its antigen remains unidentified.

General study findings and limits: Authors suggested few new T cells are recruited by each seasonal influenza vaccination.

TCRdb re-called the RT-PCR reads with MiXCR, one entry per CDR3 protein. The sample carries fewer than 400,000 distinct CDR3 sequences, just over 20% recorded once. Material: PBMCs from blood, obtained around 22 months after vaccination. The chain joins TRBV7-2 to TRBJ1-1; D may be TRBD1 (5 bases). The source is a man aged 50-75 years who received an inactivated influenza vaccine. CDR3 DNA sequence: TGTGCCAGCAGCAAAAGAAGGGGTAGGGACGCTGAAGCTTTCTTT. This encodes CASSKRRGRDAEAFF. The full variable domain, in which reference TRBV7-2 and TRBJ1-1 provide the parts outside the CDR3, is GAGVSQSPSNKVTEKGKDVELRCDPISGHTALYWYRQSLGQGLEFLIYFQGNSAPDKSGLPSDRFSAERTGGSVSTLTIQRTQQEDSAVYLCASSKRRGRDAEAFFGQGTRLTVV.